This T cell receptor beta chain was recovered during a study of T cells in Graves' hyperthyroidism and ophthalmopathy. About the research overall: Sampling of peripheral blood happened at initial diagnosis, prior to any treatment.

Study-level results: A model built on 13 V-J features separated ophthalmopathy from stable hyperthyroidism.

This clonotype appeared many times. Its antigen is not identified. TCR beta CDR3 region amplification was performed from RNA transcripts. The HTBI primer set drove a first-round RT-PCR of the TCR CDR3. TCRdb analysed the multiplex PCR reads with MiXCR anew, one entry per CDR3 protein. Of some 270,000 distinct CDR3 sequences in the sample, approximately 15% were seen once. The TCR originated in a woman between 40 and 55 years old with Graves' hyperthyroidism. Sequences were obtained from blood.

CDR3 in amino acids: CAISESGTRTDTQYF. DNA for the CDR3: TGTGCCATCAGTGAGTCAGGGACTCGCACAGATACGCAGTATTTT. V gene TRBV10-3 combines with J gene TRBJ2-3, with D perhaps matching TRBD2 (6 bases). V lost 0 bases, J lost 1 base, and 8 bases lay in between. The CDR3 runs 15 residues. CDR1 is ENHRY, CDR2 SYGVKD, per germline.